This T cell receptor beta chain derives from a study of T-cell memory formation after mild COVID-19 (dated by TCRdb to the early 2020s). Context from the whole study: TCR sequence clusters from the two donors were largely donor specific. Longitudinal TCRalpha and TCRbeta repertoire sequencing tracked T-cell clones expanding and contracting after mild COVID-19 in a couple of donors. The cohort was made up of two young adult volunteers, one female and one male, who were previously healthy. What the study reported, not specific to this receptor: Clones contracting from day 15 to 85 had balanced CD4/CD8 phenotypes, while a second wave expanding from day 15 to 37 was biased towards CD4+. Contracting CD4+ clones were found mainly in CM and EM memory subsets, while CD8+ clones were enriched in EMRA. Whether the second-wave clones peaking on day 37 were SARS-CoV-2 specific was not confirmed. The study covered only two mild cases, and larger cohorts including severe cases with pre-infection samples were considered necessary. Some responding clones were detected in pre-infection memory, which suggested that pre-existing cross-reactive memory T cells had joined the SARS-CoV-2 response.

V and J are trimmed by 6 bases and 2 bases, and the gene matches miss 7 bases of the junction. The CDR3 runs 14 residues from the cysteine to the phenylalanine. The only DNA kept is the CDR3, 42 bases in frame from the first base. Looking up the germline V gene (reference sequence) yields CDR1 DFQATT and CDR2 SNEGSKA. PBMCs were isolated by Ficoll-Paque density gradient centrifugation. This clonotype was seen only a few times. This clone's antigen is unknown. Base qualities were left out, and no much larger clone turns up one base away. Sequencing relied on an Illumina NovaSeq 6000. cDNA libraries for TCRalpha and TCRbeta were prepared by 5'RACE using constant-segment primers, with sample barcodes and unique molecular identifiers added. RNA was extracted from every sample with Trizol reagent. The libraries were amplified in two PCR steps, and the second step added a second sample barcode and Illumina TruSeq adapters. The libraries were sequenced on an Illumina NovaSeq using 2 x 150 bp paired-end reads. For the original study's pipeline: The reads were demultiplexed and collapsed into UMI-guided consensus sequences using migec v1.2.7. With mixcr v2.1.11, UMI consensuses were aligned to TRA and TRB V and J templates and assembled into clonotypes. A clonotype was counted as expanded or contracted only when both edgeR and NoisET called the clonotype significant, with the noise models trained on biological replicates. edgeR calls used a false discovery rate-adjusted p below 0.01 and a log2 fold-change threshold of 1. As an exploratory analysis of dynamics, PCA with hierarchical clustering was applied to max-normalized trajectories of the 1000 most abundant clonotypes. The CD4 or CD8 phenotype of responding clones was assigned using the separately sequenced CD4+ and CD8+ repertoires. TCRdb trimmed public reads at Q25 via fastp, called clones via MiXCR and kept in-frame beta chains. CDR3 protein sequences are deduplicated, and each keeps its most common genes and DNA. The V and J calls reflect TCRdb's pipeline rather than the authors' work. The sample has just over 400,000 distinct CDR3 sequences on record, more than 20% of them singletons. Around 12% of the sample is taken by the ten largest.

This clonotype was sampled from an adult woman who had mild COVID-19 (a few samples of this study predate the infection). The sample titles of this study are shuffled in the database, so cell type and time point are left out; the donor was told from shared clones. Sequencing was done on a sample of PBMCs or a T cell subset sorted from them (not recorded which). The chain is assembled from TRBV20-1 and TRBJ2-1; 7 bases in between match TRBD1. Here the CDR3 is given as CSATDRAPYNEQFF. The sequenced DNA: TGCAGTGCCACAGACAGGGCCCCCTACAATGAGCAGTTCTTC.